This entry concerns a single T cell receptor beta chain. This entry comes from a study of blood T cell repertoires in COVID-19. Study-wide context: Samples came from the United States, Italy and Spain, spanning acute and convalescent COVID-19. T cells, B-cell-depleted T cells, or PBMCs provided the cDNA or gDNA that served as material.

Authors' data handling: Amplified reference gene primers provided the basis for estimating nucleated cell counts. Some clones are missing from TCRdb's copy, which holds only in-frame ones; the method was immunoSEQ multiplex PCR. V and J calls and clone size come straight from that table; D and trimming were deduced from the DNA. The sample has some 260,000 clones; about 80% are singletons. Germline V CDR1 and CDR2: LNHDA, SQIVND (reference sequence). J was trimmed by 7 bases and V by 5 bases; bases with no gene match: 7. This CDR3 has 14 amino acids. The specimen was peripheral blood. The rearrangement links TRBV19 to TRBJ2-3, with TRBD1 matching over 9 bases. This clonotype was obtained from a woman older than 75 with acute or convalescent COVID-19. CDR3 sequence: CASSPHRGLNTQYF. For the CDR3, the DNA is TGTGCCAGTAGTCCACACAGGGGGCTAAATACGCAGTATTTT.